This TCR beta chain was documented in a study of shared clonotypes between healthy human individuals. TCRdb keeps only in-frame clones here, not all; method: immunoSEQ multiplex PCR. The table includes 1.6 million or so clones, just under 99% detected once. The ends were cut back, 7 bases at V and 5 bases at J, with 8 bases in the middle. The CDR3 spans 12 residues. Germline assignment: CDR1 SNHLY and CDR2 FYNNEI. The specimen was naive CD4+ T cells sorted from blood. Subset of the sample: CD45RA+ positively selected. This receptor was taken from a man between 25 and 39 years old in good health. The rearrangement uses TRBV2 and TRBJ2-2; D not certain. The DNA for the CDR3 is TGTGCCAGCACTACAGAGACCGGGGAGCTGTTTTTT. It codes for CASTTETGELFF.